The 14 T cell receptor beta chains below come from one sample, sequenced in a study of cytomegalovirus exposure and HLA in healthy donors. PCR amplification relied on 60 Vbeta primers (plus 13 Jbeta primers). The data were produced by immunoSEQ multiplex PCR, yet TCRdb's version contains in-frame clones alone and is incomplete. The sample shows around 150,000 clones, 72% of them seen only once. Sequencing used PBMCs. The source is a middle-aged man in good health and CMV-seronegative.

There are a few counts of this clone. The chain employs TRBV7-8 and TRBJ2-1; the match to TRBD2 covers 12 bases. This CDR3 contains 15 residues. Germline loops: CDR1 SGHVS, CDR2 FQNEAQ. J was trimmed by 8 bases and V by 2 bases; bases with no gene match: 4. The CDR3 is CASSLRTSGDHEQFF. Written as DNA, the CDR3 is TGTGCCAGCAGCTTACGGACTAGCGGGGACCATGAGCAGTTCTTC.

The chain joins TRBV16 to TRBJ1-2; 12 bases are shared with TRBD1. The germline CDR1 and CDR2 sequences are KGHSY and FQNENV. Trimming at V came to 1 base and at J to 8 bases, leaving 5 bases not matched to a gene. This CDR3 spans 15 amino acids. The CDR3 spells CASSQLGQGAGGYTF. The CDR3 bases are TGTGCCAGCAGCCAATTGGGACAGGGGGCTGGAGGCTACACCTTC.

The rearrangement uses TRBV2 and TRBJ2-5; 7 positions match TRBD1. The V gene end was trimmed by 8 bases and the J gene end by 1 base; junction bases not matched to a gene: 4. The CDR3 is 13 residues long. CDR1 is SNHLY and CDR2 is FYNNEI in the germline V gene. The CDR3 bases are TGTGCCAGCCTTGACAGGGTCCAAGAGACCCAGTACTTC. The encoded protein is CASLDRVQETQYF.

V gene TRBV4-1 combines with J gene TRBJ1-1, with D uncertain. Germline assignment: CDR1 MGHRA and CDR2 YSYEKL. With 1 base removed from V and 4 bases from J, the gap between germline ends came to 13 bases. The CDR3 loop spans 15 amino acids. CDR3 bases: TGCGCCAGCAGCCAAGGGGAGGGTTGGAGCACTGAAGCTTTCTTT. Translating it yields CASSQGEGWSTEAFF.

The rearrangement uses TRBV11-2 and TRBJ2-3; D perhaps matches TRBD2 (5 bases). The CDR3 contains 13 residues. Germline-derived CDR1 and CDR2 are SGHAT and FQNNGV. V lost 7 bases and J 8 bases, leaving 16 bases between the germline ends. The CDR3 nucleotides read TGTGCCAGCACCCAACTTAATGCGGGTACGCAGTATTTT. It translates to CASTQLNAGTQYF.

This clone showed up just once. This chain connects TRBV9 to TRBJ1-2; 7 bases agree with TRBD1. Germline values: CDR1 SGDLS, CDR2 YYNGEE. V lost 0 bases to trimming and J lost 8 bases; unmatched junction nucleotides: 10. The CDR3 is 15 amino acids. CDR3 bases: TGTGCCAGCAGCGTAGATACGGGACAGAGTAACGGCTACACCTTC. Protein: CASSVDTGQSNGYTF.

The rearrangement links TRBV7-9 to TRBJ1-5, with 7 nucleotides matching TRBD1. V was clipped by 5 bases and J by 5 bases; unmatched bases: 6. This CDR3 region has 14 residues. Germline CDR1 reads SEHNR; CDR2 reads FQNEAQ (reference sequence). The CDR3 here is CASSPGDSYQPQHF. For the CDR3, the DNA is TGTGCCAGCAGCCCGGGGGACAGTTATCAGCCCCAGCATTTT.

The chain employs TRBV13 and TRBJ1-6; D is undetermined. Trimming pared 0 bases from V and 13 bases from J, leaving 19 bases between. The CDR3 is made up of 16 amino acids. The germline CDR1 and CDR2 sequences are PRHDT and FYEKMQ (reference sequence). The DNA of the CDR3 is TGTGCCAGCAGCTTAGGGCCGGGTTCGGGTAAGGTGCCCCTCCACTTT. It yields the protein CASSLGPGSGKVPLHF.

There are a few counts of this clone. The chain is built from TRBV5-4 and TRBJ2-7, with TRBD1 matching over 7 bases. The J segment lost 3 bases and the V segment lost 3 bases, leaving 9 bases of the junction unmatched. This CDR3 is built from 15 residues. From germline, CDR1 is SGHNT and CDR2 YYREEE (reference sequence). The CDR3: CASSSYRQGVYEQYF. DNA of the CDR3: TGTGCCAGCAGCTCTTACCGACAGGGAGTCTACGAGCAGTACTTC.

This clone showed up just a few times. The J gene is TRBJ1-1, the V gene TRBV4-3; D unclear. The ends were cut back, 6 bases at V and 0 bases at J, with 14 bases in the middle. The CDR3 consists of 15 residues. Germline-derived CDR1 and CDR2 are LGHNA and YSLEER. CDR3 region: CASRRAADLNTEAFF. The CDR3 coding sequence is TGCGCCAGCAGGCGGGCGGCAGATCTGAACACTGAAGCTTTCTTT.

The rearrangement uses TRBV7-9 and TRBJ1-2; TRBD1 is a possible D gene (6 bases). Between the trimmed V and J ends, which lost 6 bases and 3 bases, there was a span of 26 bases. The CDR3 loop spans 18 amino acids. In germline, CDR1 is SEHNR, CDR2 FQNEAQ (reference sequence). CDR3 DNA sequence: TGTGCCAGCAGACCCAGCCGGGACACCACCCTAGGGGACTATGGCTACACCTTC. It is translated as CASRPSRDTTLGDYGYTF.

This sequence joins TRBV2 and TRBJ2-7; 15 nucleotides agree with TRBD2. The V segment lost 5 bases and the J segment 7 bases; nucleotides outside the gene matches: 9. Germline CDR1 is SNHLY and CDR2 is FYNNEI. This CDR3 contains 16 residues. As DNA, the CDR3 is TGTGCCAGCAGTCCTCGGACTAGCGGGGGGGGTTCAGAGCAGTACTTC. Protein: CASSPRTSGGGSEQYF.

The chain carries TRBV29-1 and TRBJ2-3; a weak D match, TRBD1 (5 bases). This CDR3 has 15 amino acids. Germline V gene sequence: CDR1 SQVTM, CDR2 ANQGSEA. Trimming removed 4 bases at V and 3 bases at J, with 17 bases between. As DNA, the CDR3 is TGCAGCGTTGTAGGGATAGGGCAGGGAACAGATACGCAGTATTTT. Its protein is CSVVGIGQGTDTQYF.

CDR3 region: CASSPKPPGTGRHEQYF. The CDR3 coding sequence is TGCGCCAGCAGCCCCAAACCTCCCGGGACAGGGAGGCACGAGCAGTACTTC. V and J are TRBV5-1 and TRBJ2-7; 9 nucleotides match TRBD1. Germline assignment: CDR1 SGHRS and CDR2 YFSETQ. The CDR3 has 17 amino acids. V dropped 4 bases and J dropped 5; count of bases not matched to a gene: 16.